These 31 T cell receptor beta chains share one sample of origin, sequenced in a study of cytomegalovirus exposure and HLA in healthy donors. Vbeta (60) and Jbeta (13) primers were used in the PCR. Some clones are missing from TCRdb's copy, which holds only in-frame ones; the method was immunoSEQ multiplex PCR. Among over 130,000 clones listed, over 60% were seen once. Sequencing was done on a sample of PBMCs. The receptors were sampled from a man in his forties in good health and CMV-seronegative.

This clone has just a few counts. The chain uses TRBV14 and TRBJ2-3; 11 nucleotides line up with TRBD2. The germline V gene encodes CDR1 SGHDN and CDR2 FVKESK. V was clipped by 1 base and J by 0 bases; unmatched bases: 9. CDR3 size: 19 residues. CDR3 loop: CASSQGLAGLPASTDTQYF. The CDR3 bases are TGTGCCAGCAGCCAAGGACTAGCGGGACTACCAGCTAGCACAGATACGCAGTATTTT.

The chain is built from TRBV27 and TRBJ2-3; TRBD1 matches 7 bases. V lost 5 bases to trimming and J lost 3 bases; unmatched junction nucleotides: 11. Germline CDR1 and CDR2: MNHEY and SMNVEV (reference sequence). CDR3 length equals 16 residues. The CDR3 region has the DNA TGTGCCAGCAGTCCCTACCGGACAGGCGGGACAGATACGCAGTATTTT. Translated: CASSPYRTGGTDTQYF.

This chain joins TRBV5-1 and TRBJ1-1; D may be TRBD1 (5 bases). Trimming cost V 2 bases and J 1 base, with 9 bases left between them. The V gene's germline CDR1 is SGHRS and CDR2 YFSETQ. The CDR3 has 14 amino acids. CDR3 coding DNA: TGCGCCAGCAGCTTCGACAGCCCGAACACTGAAGCTTTCTTT. It translates to CASSFDSPNTEAFF.

The chain couples TRBV18 to TRBJ1-5; TRBD1 matches 8 bases. Trimming removed 2 bases from V and 10 bases from J; junction bases left unmatched: 7. The length of the CDR3 is 14 residues. Germline V CDR1 and CDR2: KGHSH, LQKENI. CDR3 DNA sequence: TGTGCCAGCTCACCAGGGACAGGCATATTTCCCCAGCATTTT. It encodes CASSPGTGIFPQHF.

This clone has more than one count but fewer than ten. The chain has TRBV5-8 and TRBJ2-3; D not certain. Germline V gene sequence: CDR1 SGHTS, CDR2 YDEGEE. Trimming left V 4 bases short and J 2 bases short, with 11 bases between. This CDR3 contains 14 residues. This CDR3 is CASSLGPHTDTQYF. CDR3 coding DNA: TGTGCCAGCAGCCTAGGTCCACACACAGATACGCAGTATTTT. Supplemented by reference TRBV5-8 and TRBJ2-3, the full variable domain reads EAGVTQSPTHLIKTRGQQATLRCSPISGHTSVYWYQQALGLGLQFLLWYDEGEERNRGNFPPRFSGRQFPNYSSELNVNALELEDSALYLCASSLGPHTDTQYFGPGTRLTVL.

In its sample, this clone was seen once. This chain joins TRBV28 and TRBJ2-1; 9 nucleotides align to TRBD2. The ends lost 5 bases at V and 4 bases at J; junction bases unmatched: 6. The CDR3 runs to 15 residues. Germline assignment: CDR1 MDHEN and CDR2 SYDVKM. CDR3 residues: CASSTASGVYNEQFF. CDR3 nucleotides: TGTGCCAGCAGTACCGCTAGCGGGGTTTACAATGAGCAGTTCTTC.

The chain links TRBV5-1 to TRBJ2-7; no clear D gene. Germline V gene lookup returns CDR1 SGHRS and CDR2 YFSETQ. Trimming stripped 4 bases from V and 3 bases from J, with 14 bases between. The length of the CDR3 is 14 residues. This CDR3 is CASSPLPGDYEQYF. The CDR3, as DNA: TGCGCCAGCAGCCCCCTACCGGGTGACTACGAGCAGTACTTC.

This clone was seen more than once but under ten times. The chain is built from TRBV7-9 and TRBJ2-3, with a weak D call TRBD1 (5 bases). Germline assignment: CDR1 SEHNR and CDR2 FQNEAQ (reference sequence). The CDR3 has 13 residues. With 5 bases removed from V and 3 bases from J, the gap between germline ends came to 9 bases. CDR3 protein: CASSADTTDTQYF. The CDR3 region has the DNA TGTGCCAGCAGCGCGGACACAACAGATACGCAGTATTTT.

The genes are TRBV2 and TRBJ2-1, with 7 bases that match TRBD2. This CDR3 has 15 amino acids. The V gene's germline CDR1 is SNHLY and CDR2 FYNNEI. Trimming at V came to 2 bases and at J to 8 bases, leaving 9 bases not matched to a gene. The CDR3 DNA reads as TGTGCCAGCAGTGAACCGATTAGCGGGTCCCATGAGCAGTTCTTC. This codes for CASSEPISGSHEQFF.

The chain employs TRBV7-9 and TRBJ2-2; the match to TRBD1 covers 9 bases. Germline trimming cut 3 bases from V and 3 bases from J; bases unmatched to any gene: 5. Per germline, CDR1 SEHNR and CDR2 FQNEAQ (reference sequence). This CDR3 is built from 16 residues. CDR3 loop: CASSFGGTGHTGELFF. The CDR3 bases are TGTGCCAGCAGCTTCGGAGGGACAGGGCACACCGGGGAGCTGTTTTTT.

This chain connects TRBV4-1 to TRBJ2-1; the match to TRBD1 covers 11 bases. CDR3 length equals 16 residues. V shed 1 base and J 8 bases; nucleotides not matched to a gene: 7. Germline V lookup: CDR1 MGHRA, CDR2 YSYEKL. The chain's CDR3 is CASSQGPGQGEYEQFF. The CDR3 DNA is TGCGCCAGCAGCCAAGGACCGGGACAGGGGGAATATGAGCAGTTCTTC.

This clone appeared a few times. This rearrangement joins TRBV6-1 to TRBJ1-4, with D perhaps matching TRBD1 (6 bases). Deletions cut 4 bases from V and 8 bases from J, with 14 bases between. This CDR3 is built from 14 residues. The V gene's germline CDR1 is MNHNS and CDR2 SASEGT. The CDR3 coding sequence is TGTGCCAGCAGTGGGACAGAGGGGAAGGAAAAACTGTTTTTT. Its protein product is CASSGTEGKEKLFF.

CDR3 in amino acids: CASSQGGGTTPYEQYF. The CDR3 DNA sequence: TGCGCCAGCAGCCAAGGGGGCGGGACTACCCCTTACGAGCAGTACTTC. The chain couples TRBV4-1 to TRBJ2-7, with TRBD2 matching over 7 bases. CDR3 size: 16 residues. Per the germline V gene, CDR1 is MGHRA and CDR2 is YSYEKL. V was clipped by 1 base and J by 4 bases; unmatched bases: 10.

This clone appeared once. CDR3 region: CAISESGTSKQETQYF. CDR3 nucleotides: TGTGCCATCAGTGAGTCGGGGACTAGTAAACAAGAGACCCAGTACTTC. This chain uses TRBV10-3 with TRBJ2-5; 8 nucleotides agree with TRBD2. The V segment lost 0 bases and the J segment 2 bases; nucleotides outside the gene matches: 5. CDR1 and CDR2 (germline): ENHRY, SYGVKD. CDR3 size: 16 residues.

The count of this clone is one. The chain joins TRBV4-3 to TRBJ2-7; 10 nucleotides align to TRBD1. The CDR3 has 16 amino acids. V gave up 0 bases and J gave up 6 bases; unmatched junction bases: 8. CDR1 LGHNA and CDR2 YSLEER come from the germline V gene. CDR3 region: CASSQERVGQGGEQYF. CDR3 coding DNA: TGCGCCAGCAGCCAAGAGCGTGTTGGACAGGGGGGCGAGCAGTACTTC.

This chain connects TRBV19 to TRBJ2-1; TRBD2 might be the D (6 bases). The CDR3 has 14 residues. In germline, CDR1 is LNHDA, CDR2 SQIVND (reference sequence). V was pared by 6 bases and J by 0 bases, with 9 bases between. As DNA, the CDR3 is TGTGCCAGTAGGGGCGGGGTCTCCTACAATGAGCAGTTCTTC. Translating gives CASRGGVSYNEQFF.

The chain employs TRBV5-1 and TRBJ2-7, with 11 nucleotides matching TRBD1. V lost 6 bases and J lost 6; bases outside the gene matches: 5. The CDR3 sequence is 13 residues long. The germline V gene encodes CDR1 SGHRS and CDR2 YFSETQ. The CDR3 DNA reads as TGCGCCAGCAAATGGACAGGGGGCAGCGAGCAGTACTTC. Protein product: CASKWTGGSEQYF. The whole variable domain, remainder taken from reference TRBV5-1 and TRBJ2-7, is KAGVTQTPRYLIKTRGQQVTLSCSPISGHRSVSWYQQTPGQGLQFLFEYFSETQRNKGNFPGRFSGRQFSNSRSEMNVSTLELGDSALYLCASKWTGGSEQYFGPGTRLTVT.

The chain is built from TRBV5-1 and TRBJ2-5; the match to TRBD2 covers 10 bases. The end of the DNA is better explained by TRBJ2-7, so the J call may be wrong. The germline V gene has CDR1 SGHRS and CDR2 YFSETQ. The CDR3 length is 16 residues. Here the CDR3 reads CASSRGSGRAAYEQYF. The CDR3 DNA sequence: TGCGCCAGCTCGAGAGGCAGCGGGAGGGCCGCGTACGAGCAGTACTTC.

The gene calls are TRBV11-2 and TRBJ2-1; D is ambiguous. The germline CDR1 and CDR2 sequences are SGHAT and FQNNGV. The V and J ends lost 6 bases and 10 bases respectively, with 16 bases between them. The CDR3 has 13 amino acids. The DNA of the CDR3 is TGTGCCAGCAGAAACACCCTAGATAGGGAGCAGTTCTTC. Its protein product is CASRNTLDREQFF.

CDR3 nucleotide sequence: TGTGCCAGCAGAGCAGGGTTCTACGAGCAGTACTTC. Translating it yields CASRAGFYEQYF. The chain employs TRBV27 and TRBJ2-7; D possibly corresponds to TRBD1 (5 bases). V was trimmed by 6 bases and J by 3 bases, leaving 9 bases between them. Germline V gives CDR1 MNHEY, CDR2 SMNVEV (reference sequence). CDR3 length: 12 amino acids.

The chain joins TRBV4-3 to TRBJ2-3, with D possibly TRBD1 on 6 matching bases. Germline lookup yields CDR1 LGHNA and CDR2 YSLEER. Trimming removed 0 bases at V and 0 bases at J, with 13 bases between. CDR3 size: 17 residues. CDR3 sequence reads: CASSQDAAGASTDTQYF. CDR3 sequence (DNA): TGCGCCAGCAGCCAAGATGCGGCAGGGGCTAGCACAGATACGCAGTATTTT.

In this sample, this clone turned up a few times. CDR3 DNA sequence: TGTGCCAGCAGTGAAGTGGCAGGGGGCTCCTATAGCAATCAGCCCCAGCATTTT. Its protein product is CASSEVAGGSYSNQPQHF. The gene calls are TRBV2 and TRBJ1-5; 8 bases map to TRBD1. With V trimmed by 1 base and J by 0 bases, 8 bases remained unmatched. The CDR3 contains 18 residues. CDR1 SNHLY and CDR2 FYNNEI come from the germline V gene.

J is TRBJ2-2 and V is TRBV2; D uncertain. Per germline, CDR1 SNHLY and CDR2 FYNNEI. V was shortened by 1 base and J by 6 bases, with 6 bases between the two germline ends. There are 13 residues in the CDR3. CDR3 residues: CASSEGGAGELFF. CDR3 DNA sequence: TGTGCCAGCAGTGAAGGCGGAGCCGGGGAGCTGTTTTTT.

The rearrangement links TRBV5-4 to TRBJ2-5, with D hard to call. The J call is in doubt because the DNA end fits TRBJ2-7 better. Germline V gives CDR1 SGHNT, CDR2 YYREEE (reference sequence). The CDR3 spans 13 residues. The CDR3 region is CASSFGLAYEQYF. In DNA form, the CDR3 reads TGTGCCAGCAGCTTTGGTCTAGCCTACGAGCAGTACTTC.

This chain connects TRBV7-9 to TRBJ2-7, with D tentatively TRBD2 (5 bases). The CDR3 loop spans 15 amino acids. The V gene's germline CDR1 is SEHNR and CDR2 FQNEAQ (reference sequence). With 1 base removed from V and 6 bases from J, the gap between germline ends came to 16 bases. CDR3 loop: CASSLVGGSLAEQYF. Here the CDR3 DNA reads TGTGCCAGCAGCTTAGTAGGTGGGAGCCTAGCCGAGCAGTACTTC.

This chain joins TRBV5-1 and TRBJ1-3; D might be TRBD1 (5 bases). Germline V gives CDR1 SGHRS, CDR2 YFSETQ. V gave up 0 bases and J gave up 2 bases, with 9 bases separating them. This CDR3 is built from 15 residues. As DNA, the CDR3 is TGCGCCAGCAGCTTGGCCGGGGGGACTGGAAACACCATATATTTT. Amino acid sequence: CASSLAGGTGNTIYF.

The chain uses TRBV7-9 and TRBJ1-3; D may be TRBD1 (5 bases). Germline V gene lookup returns CDR1 SEHNR and CDR2 FQNEAQ (reference sequence). Trimming took 2 bases from V and 2 from J, leaving 16 bases between them. CDR3 length equals 17 residues. Here the CDR3 DNA reads TGTGCCAGCAGCTTACCGCAGGGATCGAGCCCTGGAAACACCATATATTTT. It translates to CASSLPQGSSPGNTIYF.

This sequence joins TRBV11-2 and TRBJ2-5; D gene ambiguous. This CDR3 contains 15 residues. V lost 0 bases and J 2 bases, leaving 10 bases between the germline ends. CDR1 and CDR2 from the germline V gene are SGHAT and FQNNGV. CDR3 nucleotide sequence: TGTGCCAGCAGCTTAGATTGGCCCGAACAAGAGACCCAGTACTTC. The encoded protein is CASSLDWPEQETQYF.

This clone was seen more than once but under ten times. The CDR3 DNA reads TGCGCCAGCAGCTTGGATAGGACAGGGGGCGAGGAGACCCAGTACTTC. It specifies CASSLDRTGGEETQYF. The chain carries TRBV5-1 and TRBJ2-5; 11 bases fit TRBD1. CDR1 is SGHRS and CDR2 is YFSETQ in the germline V gene. The CDR3 runs 16 residues. V lost 0 bases to trimming and J lost 5 bases; unmatched junction nucleotides: 6.

This chain uses TRBV4-2 with TRBJ2-7; D remains unclear. V was trimmed by 3 bases and J by 7 bases, leaving 10 bases between them. The CDR3 is 12 residues long. Per germline, CDR1 LGHNA and CDR2 YNFKEQ. The CDR3: CASSHFTEEQYF. CDR3 nucleotides: TGTGCCAGCAGCCACTTCACGGAGGAGCAGTACTTC.

As for this clone: The same CDR3 arises from other DNA sequences in this sample as well. The V gene is TRBV6-5, the J gene TRBJ2-6; the D is unclear. The CDR3 sequence is 16 residues long. Trimming took 2 bases from V and 4 from J, leaving 12 bases between them. Germline V gives CDR1 MNHEY, CDR2 SVGAGI. CDR3 residues: CASSYLTGSGANVLTF. The CDR3 DNA reads TGTGCCAGCAGTTACCTCACGGGTTCCGGGGCCAACGTCCTGACTTTC.